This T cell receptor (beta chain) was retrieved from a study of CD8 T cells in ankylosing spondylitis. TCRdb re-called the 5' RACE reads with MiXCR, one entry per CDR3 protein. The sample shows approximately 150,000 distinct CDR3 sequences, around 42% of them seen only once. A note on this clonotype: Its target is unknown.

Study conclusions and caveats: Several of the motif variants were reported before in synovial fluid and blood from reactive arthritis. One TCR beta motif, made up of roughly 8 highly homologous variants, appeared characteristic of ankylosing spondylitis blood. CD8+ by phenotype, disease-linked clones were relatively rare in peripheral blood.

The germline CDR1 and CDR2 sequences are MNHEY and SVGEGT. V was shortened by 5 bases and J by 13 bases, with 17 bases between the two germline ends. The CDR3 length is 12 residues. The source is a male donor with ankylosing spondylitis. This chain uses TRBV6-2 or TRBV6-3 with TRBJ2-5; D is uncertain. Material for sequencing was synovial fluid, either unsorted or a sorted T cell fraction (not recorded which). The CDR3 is CASSPSLPPRYF. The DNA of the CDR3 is TGTGCCAGCAGTCCTTCCCTTCCGCCACGGTACTTC.